A selection of T cell receptor beta chains follows, all from one sample in a study of T cell responses to AZD1222 COVID-19 vaccine. The data were produced by immunoSEQ multiplex PCR, yet TCRdb's version contains in-frame clones alone and is incomplete. The sample contains roughly 100,000 clones, roughly nine tenths of which appear only once. The source material was peripheral blood, sampled on day 0 of AZD1222 vaccination. The source of these receptors is an adult in good health. The CDR3 runs from the conserved cysteine through the conserved F or W. A D gene is named only where the DNA matches it firmly. Part of the rows lack a size; the others show once, few, many or a class for expanded clones.

V gene	J gene	clone size	D gene	CDR3 protein	CDR3 DNA
TRBV12-3/TRBV12-4	TRBJ1-2	once	.	CASSLQGNYGYTF	TGTGCCAGCAGTCTCCAGGGTAACTATGGCTACACCTTC
TRBV18	TRBJ2-7	once	.	CASSPDTPSGEQYF	TGTGCCAGCTCACCAGACACTCCCTCGGGTGAGCAGTACTTC
TRBV6-1	TRBJ2-5	.	.	CASSEGRVGETQYF	TGTGCCAGCAGTGAAGGACGCGTCGGGGAGACCCAGTACTTC
TRBV6-5	TRBJ2-7	.	.	CASSYWTAFGSYEQYF	TGTGCCAGCAGTTACTGGACGGCCTTCGGGTCCTACGAGCAGTACTTC
TRBV7-8	TRBJ1-2	.	TRBD1	CASSYGQGAGYGYTF	TGTGCCAGCAGCTACGGACAGGGGGCCGGCTATGGCTACACCTTC
TRBV2	TRBJ2-1	few	.	CASSAGRASYNEQFF	TGTGCCAGCAGTGCCGGGCGGGCCTCCTACAATGAGCAGTTCTTC
TRBV3-1/TRBV3-2	TRBJ2-7	.	.	CASSQSTAGTGEQYF	TGTGCCAGCAGCCAATCCACGGCCGGGACGGGGGAGCAGTACTTC
TRBV9	TRBJ2-3	.	.	CASSVEASTDTQYF	TGTGCCAGCAGCGTAGAAGCTAGCACAGATACGCAGTATTTT
TRBV3-1/TRBV3-2	TRBJ1-2	.	.	CASSSRAPYGYTF	TGTGCCAGCAGTTCCCGCGCCCCCTATGGCTACACCTTC
TRBV6-5	TRBJ1-1	.	TRBD1	CASSRTGGLTEAFF	TGTGCCAGCAGCCGAACAGGGGGCCTAACTGAAGCTTTCTTT
TRBV7-9	TRBJ1-2	.	.	CASSPPGTNYGYTF	TGTGCCAGCAGCCCGCCGGGGACTAACTATGGCTACACCTTC
TRBV7-6	TRBJ2-2	.	.	CASSPRDTGVAGELFF	TGTGCCAGCAGCCCCCGCGACACGGGTGTCGCCGGGGAGCTGTTTTTT
TRBV4-1	TRBJ2-7	once	.	CASSHGGLGVMGEQYF	TGCGCCAGCAGCCATGGGGGGTTAGGGGTAATGGGCGAGCAGTACTTC